A selection of T cell receptor beta chains follows, all from one sample in a study of blood T cell repertoires in COVID-19. The protocol was immunoSEQ multiplex PCR, while the TCRdb copy is restricted to in-frame clones and leaves out a portion. Found here are approximately 220,000 clones, about nine tenths of them singletons; the top ten hold 3.5% to 4%. The sequenced material came from PBMCs or T cells enriched from blood (not recorded which). Receptors were obtained from a woman aged 30 to 39 with acute COVID-19. CDR3s include the opening cysteine and the closing phenylalanine or tryptophan.

>TRBV7-9|TRBJ2-5
CASSSTPGQGTYLQYF
>TRBV30|TRBJ1-2
CAWSVSGYGYTF
>TRBV27|TRBJ1-4
CASSLTSKGTGVILNEKLFF
>TRBV11-2|TRBJ1-4
CASSFAGANEKLFF
>TRBV27|TRBJ1-1
CASSFTGNTEAFF
>TRBV30|TRBJ2-5
CAWRKGVETQYF
>TRBV5-1|TRBJ1-1
CASSTGTANTEAFF
>TRBV27|TRBJ1-4
CASRAPRGGGEKLFF
>TRBV5-4|TRBJ2-1
CASSLDGRGGSYNEQFF
>TRBV6-5|TRBJ2-7
CASSYAEGGASYEQYF
>TRBV29-1|TRBJ2-3
CSVAPDTDTQYF
>TRBV5-1|TRBJ2-7
CASSLGGTHEQYF
>TRBV30|TRBJ2-3
CAWTTGGRTDTQYF
>TRBV6-2/TRBV6-3|TRBJ2-3
CASSYSRDTQYF
>TRBV12-5|TRBJ1-2
CASGLSQPGQRIYGYTF
>TRBV30|TRBJ1-6
CACMGTGNYNSPLHF
>TRBV6-7|TRBJ1-4
CASRLTAHNEKLFF
>TRBV29-1|TRBJ1-4
CSVARTGGRGEKLFF
>TRBV6-2/TRBV6-3|TRBJ2-7
CASSLFGTGAYEQYF
>TRBV11-2|TRBJ1-5
CASSLNTGGNQPQHF
>TRBV30|TRBJ2-3
CAWSGTGVFSDTQYF
>TRBV19|TRBJ1-4
CASSMGQQTNEKLFF
>TRBV2|TRBJ1-1
CASSIGGGTEAFF
>TRBV19|TRBJ1-5
CASSRDRGGNQPQHF
>TRBV30|TRBJ2-5
CAWSVWGQGQETQYF
>TRBV7-3|TRBJ2-2
CASRWTGNTGELFF
>TRBV5-6|TRBJ1-2
CASSSGYGYTF
>TRBV5-6|TRBJ1-1
CASSLRQGHTEVFF
>TRBV7-9|TRBJ1-3
CASSPVGLSGNTIYF
>TRBV7-2|TRBJ1-1
CASSPRQGSNTEAFF
>TRBV15|TRBJ2-1
CATAGTSGYYNEQFF
>TRBV6-5|TRBJ1-4
CASNPGTTNEKLFF
>TRBV7-6|TRBJ2-6
CASSPRSAGAVSGANVLTF
>TRBV19|TRBJ2-1
CASSITGVIGEQFF